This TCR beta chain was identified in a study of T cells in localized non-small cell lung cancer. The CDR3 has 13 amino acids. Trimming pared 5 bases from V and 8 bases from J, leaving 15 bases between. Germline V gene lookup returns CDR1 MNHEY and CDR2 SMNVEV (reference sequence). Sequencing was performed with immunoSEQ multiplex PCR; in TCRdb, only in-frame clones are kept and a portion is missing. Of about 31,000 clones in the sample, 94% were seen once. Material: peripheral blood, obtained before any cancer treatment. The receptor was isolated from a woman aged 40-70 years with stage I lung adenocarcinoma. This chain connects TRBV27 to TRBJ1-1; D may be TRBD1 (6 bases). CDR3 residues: CASSPSYRAEAFF. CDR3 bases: TGTGCCAGCAGTCCATCGTACAGGGCGGAAGCTTTCTTT.